This section outlines one T cell receptor beta chain sequence together with its context. Sequenced by immunoSEQ multiplex PCR; TCRdb stores in-frame clones only, minus some. The table lists under 40,000 clones, 60% to 85% of them singletons. This specimen belongs to a study of OX40 agonist ivuxolimab in advanced cancers. The CDR3 is made up of 14 amino acids. V was clipped by 5 bases and J by 4 bases, with 14 bases between them. CDR1 and CDR2 from the germline V gene are SGHTA and FQGTGA. Here the sequenced sample was CD4+ or CD8+ T cells sorted from blood, taken in a trial of the OX40 agonist ivuxolimab. The chain carries TRBV7-3 and TRBJ2-5; a possible D gene is TRBD2 (6 bases). The TCR sequence derives from an adult with an advanced solid tumor such as melanoma, head and neck, liver or kidney cancer. CDR3 in DNA: TGTGCCAGCAGCGGAGGGGTGGCAGGAGAGACCCAGTACTTC. It yields the protein CASSGGVAGETQYF.